This paragraph covers one T cell receptor (beta chain) sequence. The antigen remains undetermined. The table came from immunoSEQ multiplex PCR; TCRdb's copy has only in-frame clones and leaves some out. The sample has roughly 1,500,000 clones, approximately 98% seen once. These data belong to a study of shared clonotypes between healthy human individuals. Overall study results and limits: Rarefaction exposed incomplete sorted-subset sequencing despite large depth. The low donor count limited represented genetic and exposure-history diversity.

The V end lost 5 bases, the J end lost 4 bases, and 11 bases lay between the germline ends. The CDR3 totals 13 residues. CDR1 and CDR2 from the germline V gene are SGHVS and FNYEAQ. The receptor's source is a man aged 25 to 45 in good health. The chain joins TRBV7-6 to TRBJ2-5; D unresolved. The material sequenced was naive CD4+ T cells sorted from blood. Subset in this sample: CD45RA+ positively selected. The CDR3 DNA sequence: TGTGCCAGCAGCAGGACCCCCCGAGAGACCCAGTACTTC. Translated, it gives CASSRTPRETQYF.